These 13 T cell receptor beta chains came from one sample sequenced in a study of T cell responses to AZD1222 COVID-19 vaccine. Only in-frame clones appear in the TCRdb table, and some are missing; sequencing was by immunoSEQ multiplex PCR. The data hold around 160,000 clones, with about 89% observed a single time. Sequenced material: peripheral blood, taken on day 0 of MenACWY control vaccination. These receptors originate from an adult in good health.

The chain joins TRBV19 to TRBJ1-1, with D unclear. Germline values: CDR1 LNHDA, CDR2 SQIVND (reference sequence). The length of the CDR3 is 13 residues. The V gene lost 2 bases and the J gene lost 1 base, with 5 bases spanning the gap. The CDR3 loop is CASSIWGNTEAFF. The CDR3 DNA is TGTGCCAGTAGTATATGGGGGAACACTGAAGCTTTCTTT.

The chain is built from TRBV30 and TRBJ1-6; TRBD1 is a possible D gene (5 bases). The CDR3 runs to 12 residues. Germline loops: CDR1 GTSNPN, CDR2 SVGIG (reference sequence). Trimming stripped 4 bases from V and 10 bases from J, with 11 bases between. CDR3 in amino acids: CAWKGSGSPLHF. Written as DNA, the CDR3 is TGTGCCTGGAAGGGGTCGGGATCACCCCTCCACTTT.

This chain links TRBV10-3 with TRBJ2-5; D may correspond to TRBD1 or TRBD2 (5 bases each). The CDR3 loop spans 13 amino acids. Germline V gene sequence: CDR1 ENHRY, CDR2 SYGVKD. Trimming took 5 bases from V and 5 from J, leaving 12 bases between them. CDR3 sequence (DNA): TGTGCCATCAGTCCGGGGCCTCGGGAGACCCAGTACTTC. This gives the protein CAISPGPRETQYF.

The V and J genes are TRBV2 and TRBJ1-5; no clear D. CDR1 and CDR2 from the germline V gene are SNHLY and FYNNEI. CDR3 size: 13 residues. Trimming cost V 4 bases and J 1 base, with 5 bases left between them. CDR3 coding DNA: TGTGCCAGCAGTGGGGAGAGCAATCAGCCCCAGCATTTT. Its translation is CASSGESNQPQHF. The whole variable domain, filled in from reference TRBV2 and TRBJ1-5, reads EPEVTQTPSHQVTQMGQEVILRCVPISNHLYFYWYRQILGQKVEFLVSFYNNEISEKSEIFDDQFSVERPDGSNFTLKIRSTKLEDSAMYFCASSGESNQPQHFGDGTRLSIL.

The V and J genes are TRBV5-4 and TRBJ2-1; 8 bases are a match to TRBD2. CDR1 and CDR2 (germline): SGHNT, YYREEE (reference sequence). V gave up 5 bases and J gave up 6 bases; unmatched junction bases: 10. The CDR3 contains 15 residues. CDR3: CASSQAGASVNEQFF. The CDR3 DNA reads as TGTGCCAGCAGTCAAGCGGGAGCTAGCGTCAATGAGCAGTTCTTC.

In regard to this clone: The same CDR3 also results from other DNA sequences found in this sample. The genes are TRBV7-2 and TRBJ1-5; possibly TRBD1 for D (5 bases). The CDR3 consists of 14 residues. In germline, CDR1 is SGHTA, CDR2 FQGNSA. V was clipped by 3 bases and J by 2 bases, with 8 bases between them. In nucleotides, the CDR3 is TGTGCCAGCAGCTTCGTGGGGGGCAATCAGCCCCAGCATTTT. Translating gives CASSFVGGNQPQHF. Full variable domain (remainder filled in from reference TRBV7-2 and TRBJ1-5): GAGVSQSPSNKVTEKGKDVELRCDPISGHTALYWYRQSLGQGLEFLIYFQGNSAPDKSGLPSDRFSAERTGGSVSTLTIQRTQQEDSAVYLCASSFVGGNQPQHFGDGTRLSIL.

The chain combines TRBV28 with TRBJ1-5, with 9 positions matching TRBD1. CDR1 MDHEN and CDR2 SYDVKM come from the germline V gene. V lost 2 bases and J lost 6; bases outside the gene matches: 8. This CDR3 contains 16 residues. CDR3 nucleotides: TGTGCCAGCAGTTTAGGGGACGGGACAGGGATTCAGCCCCAGCATTTT. As protein: CASSLGDGTGIQPQHF.

The chain recombines TRBV9 with TRBJ1-4, with TRBD1 matching over 8 bases. With 4 bases clipped from V and 5 bases from J, the junction kept 10 bases outside the gene matches. Germline-derived CDR1 and CDR2 are SGDLS and YYNGEE. There are 16 residues in the CDR3. In DNA form, the CDR3 reads TGTGCCAGCAGCAAATCGACCGGGACAGGCAATGAAAAACTGTTTTTT. The encoded protein is CASSKSTGTGNEKLFF.

This clone is medium-sized in the sample. V and J are TRBV24-1 and TRBJ2-5; tentatively, D is TRBD1 (6 bases). Germline V gene lookup returns CDR1 KGHDR and CDR2 SFDVKD. This CDR3 region has 12 residues. V shed 5 bases and J shed 4 bases, with 7 bases lying between them. This chain's CDR3 is CATSGGPETQYF. CDR3 bases: TGTGCCACCAGTGGGGGGCCAGAGACCCAGTACTTC.

Here the CDR3 reads CASSLGRLRETQYF. The CDR3 DNA follows: TGTGCCAGCAGCTTAGGGCGTCTCCGGGAGACCCAGTACTTC. The chain uses TRBV7-8 and TRBJ2-5; D is ambiguous. The CDR3 spans 14 residues. Germline V CDR1 and CDR2: SGHVS, FQNEAQ. V was pared by 1 base and J by 5 bases, with 11 bases between. Variable domain in full (rest from reference TRBV7-8 and TRBJ2-5): GAGVSQSPRYKVAKRGQDVALRCDPISGHVSLFWYQQALGQGPEFLTYFQNEAQLDKSGLPSDRFFAERPEGSVSTLKIQRTQQEDSAVYLCASSLGRLRETQYFGPGTRLLVL.

In its sample, this clone was seen once. The chain's CDR3 is CASSPPRGTYRSNTGELFF. Written as DNA, the CDR3 is TGTGCCAGCAGCCCCCCGAGGGGTACTTACCGCTCGAACACCGGGGAGCTGTTTTTT. The chain joins TRBV3-1 (or the pseudogene TRBV3-2) to TRBJ2-2; D tentatively fits TRBD1 or TRBD2 (5 bases each). The CDR3 is 19 residues long. Germline lookup yields CDR1 LGHDT and CDR2 YNNKEL (reference sequence). Trimming took off 4 bases at V and 0 bases at J, with 21 bases between the two ends.

The CDR3 here is CASSTGQGAGGGVQFF. CDR3 in DNA: TGTGCCAGCAGCACCGGACAGGGGGCCGGCGGGGGGGTGCAGTTCTTC. This chain links TRBV7-2 with TRBJ2-1, with 11 bases that match TRBD1. V lost 5 bases and J lost 12; bases outside the gene matches: 15. Germline V CDR1 and CDR2: SGHTA, FQGNSA. CDR3 length: 16 residues.

V and J are TRBV7-3 and TRBJ2-1, with 8 positions matching TRBD2. Germline V gene sequence: CDR1 SGHTA, CDR2 FQGTGA. This CDR3 comprises 15 residues. The J segment lost 5 bases and the V segment lost 6 bases, leaving 9 bases of the junction unmatched. The CDR3, as DNA: TGTGCCAGCAGTTTCCCGGGACTAGATAACAATGAGCAGTTCTTC. Residues: CASSFPGLDNNEQFF.